Listed here is a single T cell receptor beta chain. As yet, its antigen is unknown. This specimen belongs to a study of T cell responses to AZD1222 COVID-19 vaccine. Overall study findings and caveats: Sampled repertoires all dated from after the peak T cell response. Reports indicate that nearly half of spike-specific TCRs are directed at unmutated variant regions.

Germline V gene data show CDR1 as MDHEN and CDR2 as SYDVKM. Trimming removed 2 bases from V and 11 bases from J; junction bases left unmatched: 2. The CDR3 covers 12 residues. The assay was immunoSEQ multiplex PCR, and TCRdb's table has in-frame clones only and misses some. The sample comprises approximately 75,000 clones, about nine tenths of which are singletons, and roughly 18% rests with the top ten. The receptor's source is an adult who received the AZD1222 COVID-19 vaccine. This specimen was peripheral blood, taken 28 days after the second AZD1222 dose. The rearrangement joins TRBV28 to TRBJ1-4; TRBD1 matches 7 bases. CDR3 sequence reads: CASSLEQGKLFF. As DNA, the CDR3 is TGTGCCAGCAGTTTAGAACAGGGGAAACTGTTTTTT.